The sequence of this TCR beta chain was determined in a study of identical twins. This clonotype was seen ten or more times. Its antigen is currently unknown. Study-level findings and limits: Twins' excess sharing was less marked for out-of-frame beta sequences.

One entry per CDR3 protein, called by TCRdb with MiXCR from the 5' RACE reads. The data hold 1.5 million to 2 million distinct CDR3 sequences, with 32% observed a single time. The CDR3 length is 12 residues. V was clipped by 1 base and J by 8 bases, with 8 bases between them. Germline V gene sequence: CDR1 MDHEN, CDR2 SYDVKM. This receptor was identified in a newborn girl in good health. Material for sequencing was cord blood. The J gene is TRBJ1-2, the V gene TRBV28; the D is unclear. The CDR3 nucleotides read TGTGCCAGCAGTTTATTCGGCTCCGGCTACACCTTC. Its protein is CASSLFGSGYTF.